This note documents a single T cell receptor (beta chain) sequence. Its antigen is still unknown. The data stem from a study of T-cell memory formation after mild COVID-19. General observations from the study: Second-wave clones that peaked on day 37 lacked confirmed SARS-CoV-2 specificity.

Using its own MiXCR run on the 5' RACE reads, TCRdb lists one record per CDR3 protein. The data show 300,000 to 400,000 distinct CDR3 sequences, 15% seen once. Germline V lookup: CDR1 DFQATT, CDR2 SNEGSKA (reference sequence). V was cut by 6 bases and J by 5 bases, with 19 bases left in between. This CDR3 is 14 amino acids long. The genes are TRBV20-1 and TRBJ2-5; D is ambiguous. The TCR originated in a man aged 18 to 30 who had mild COVID-19 (a few samples of this study predate the infection). Cell type and time point are not known. The sample consisted of PBMCs or a T cell subset sorted from them (not recorded which). As DNA, the CDR3 is TGCAGTGCAGTAAGCAACCCGGGTCCCGAGACCCAGTACTTC. As protein: CSAVSNPGPETQYF.